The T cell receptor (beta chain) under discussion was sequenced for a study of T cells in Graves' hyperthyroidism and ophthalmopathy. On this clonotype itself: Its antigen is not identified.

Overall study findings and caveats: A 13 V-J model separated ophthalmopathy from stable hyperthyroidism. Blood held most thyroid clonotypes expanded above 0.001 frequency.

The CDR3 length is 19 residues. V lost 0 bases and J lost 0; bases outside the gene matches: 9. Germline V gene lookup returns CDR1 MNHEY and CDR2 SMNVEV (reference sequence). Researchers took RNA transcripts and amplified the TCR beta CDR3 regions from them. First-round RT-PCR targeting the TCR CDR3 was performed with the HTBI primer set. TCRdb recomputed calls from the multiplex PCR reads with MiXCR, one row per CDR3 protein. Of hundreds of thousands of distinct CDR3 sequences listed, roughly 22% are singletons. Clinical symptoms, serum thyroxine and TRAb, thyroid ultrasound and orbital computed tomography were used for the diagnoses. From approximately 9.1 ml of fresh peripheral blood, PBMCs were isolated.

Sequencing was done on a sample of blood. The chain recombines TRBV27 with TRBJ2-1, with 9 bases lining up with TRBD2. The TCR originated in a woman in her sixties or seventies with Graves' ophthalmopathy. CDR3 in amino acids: CASSLSGGRAPSSYNEQFF. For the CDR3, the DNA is TGTGCCAGCAGTTTATCAGGCGGGAGGGCCCCAAGCTCCTACAATGAGCAGTTCTTC.